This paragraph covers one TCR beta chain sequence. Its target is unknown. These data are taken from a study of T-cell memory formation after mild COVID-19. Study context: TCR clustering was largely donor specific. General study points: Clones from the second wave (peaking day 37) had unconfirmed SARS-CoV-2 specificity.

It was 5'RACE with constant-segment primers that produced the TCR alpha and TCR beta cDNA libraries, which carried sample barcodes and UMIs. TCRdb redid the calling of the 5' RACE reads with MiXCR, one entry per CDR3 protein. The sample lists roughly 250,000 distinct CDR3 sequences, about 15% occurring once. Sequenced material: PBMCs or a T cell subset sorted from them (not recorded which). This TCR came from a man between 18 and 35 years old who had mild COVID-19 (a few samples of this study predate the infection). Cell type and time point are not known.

The CDR3, as DNA: TGTGCCAGCAGAAGTGGGGCCTGGCCCACCGGGGAGCTGTTTTTT. This gives the protein CASRSGAWPTGELFF. The V gene is TRBV25-1, the J gene TRBJ2-2; D might be TRBD1 (5 bases). Trimming pared 6 bases from V and 4 bases from J, leaving 15 bases between. This CDR3 has 15 residues. Germline loops: CDR1 MGHDK, CDR2 SYGVNS.